This T cell receptor (beta chain) was identified in a study of molecular identifiers for immune sequencing clone quantification (dated by TCRdb to the late 2010s). Study-level background: For a replicate experiment, RNA from roughly 21,000 or 96,000 naive CD8 T cells was divided into five aliquots, of which four were sequenced. The study was a methods study using CD8 T cells to benchmark molecular-identifier clustering-based TCR repertoire sequencing (MIDCIRS) and TCR RNA copy counting.

Libraries of naive CD8 T cells were built from anywhere between roughly 17,000 and 1,100,000 sorted cells, with 10%, 30% or 50% of the purified RNA used. Naive CD8 T cells were FACS-sorted as CD8+CD4-CCR7+CD45RA+ on a BD FACSAria II into RLT Plus buffer. To test detection sensitivity, Jurkat RNA equivalent to over 8 TCR copies was spiked into samples of about 20,000-1,100,000 naive CD8 T cells. Enrichment of CD8 T cells was done with RosetteSep CD8+ T Cell Enrichment Cocktail plus Ficoll-Paque, and ACK red cell lysis came afterward. Paper-wide results and their limitations: Spiked-in Jurkat TCR RNA equal to a single cell's worth was reported to be detectable even within 1,200,000 naive CD8 T cells. Highly expanded clone sizes could be underestimated if identical TCR molecules share a barcode. When barcode sub-clustering was left out, chimeric consensus sequences inflated TCR diversity, with chimeras reaching as high as 47%. In CMV-specific effector cells, over 97% of molecules were held by clones above 20 RNA copies, whereas under 1% of molecules were held by such clones in naive cells. Spiked-in Jurkat TCR RNA (approximately 10 copies' worth), which is not part of the donor repertoire, was contained in the naive libraries. Modeling indicated around 3.2 TCR RNA copies recovered per cell, compared with about ten by digital PCR, which implies a capture efficiency of around 30%.

Library prep was done by PCR. The listed sequencing device is NextSeq 500. Bulk TCR libraries were generated as previously described, with the TCR primers listed in Table S5 used. Total RNA was purified with the Qiagen AllPrep DNA/RNA kit. Before analysis, reads from multiple sequencing runs of the same library were pooled. The study's processing was this. Only reads with exact TCR constant sequence were kept, trimmed to 150 nt, and grouped by their 12-nt molecular barcodes. Reads in each barcode group were sub-clustered using a 15% Levenshtein threshold, and a quality-weighted consensus sequence was built for each RNA molecule. Non-functional sequences were excluded, and lower-count sequences lying one edit away from another sequence were also excluded. On the basis of fitting two negative binomial distributions, barcode sub-clusters with fewer than 20% of the maximum read count were discarded. The public reads were reanalyzed by TCRdb: fastp trimming at Q25, MiXCR alignment, in-frame beta chains only. Entries that share a CDR3 protein sequence are merged under the most common genes and DNA. The V and J calls and clone size are TCRdb's, not the authors'. The sample table shows hundreds of thousands of distinct CDR3 sequences, and about 25% are seen once. The ten largest clones take up about 0.81% of the sample.

V was cut back by 6 bases and J by 0 bases, leaving a gap of 15 bases between them. The CDR3 holds 15 amino acids from the cysteine to the phenylalanine. Only CDR3 DNA remains: 45 bases, in frame from the first base. Based on the germline V gene, the CDR1 and CDR2 sequences are MNHEY and SVGEGT. Regarding this clonotype: Its antigen is currently not known. No base-level quality is on record; no much larger clone is a single base apart.

Sequencing was done on a sample of naive CD8+ T cells from blood, with Jurkat cell RNA spiked in. The cell subset or site label, as the study defines it: FACS-sorted CD8+CD4-CCR7+CD45RA+ naive T cells. This sequence originates from a human donor in good health. Some libraries in this study had Jurkat cell RNA spiked in. The receptor chain draws on TRBV6-2 or TRBV6-3 and TRBJ2-7; the D gene is perhaps TRBD1, from 6 matching bases. The DNA is as follows: TGTGCCAGCAGAAAAGATGTACAGGGCTCCTACGAGCAGTACTTC. It translates as CASRKDVQGSYEQYF.